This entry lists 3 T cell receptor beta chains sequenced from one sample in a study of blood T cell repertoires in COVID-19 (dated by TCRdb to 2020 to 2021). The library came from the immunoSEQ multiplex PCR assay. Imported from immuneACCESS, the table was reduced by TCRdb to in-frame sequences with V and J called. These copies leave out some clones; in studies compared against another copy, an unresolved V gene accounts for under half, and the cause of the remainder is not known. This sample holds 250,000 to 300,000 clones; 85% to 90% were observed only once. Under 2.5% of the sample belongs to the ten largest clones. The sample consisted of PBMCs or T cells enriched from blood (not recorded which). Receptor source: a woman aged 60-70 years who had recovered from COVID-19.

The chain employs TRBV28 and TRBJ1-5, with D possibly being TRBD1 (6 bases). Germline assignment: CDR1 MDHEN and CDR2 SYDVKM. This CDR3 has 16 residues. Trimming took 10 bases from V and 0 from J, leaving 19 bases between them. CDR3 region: CATQLQGYFSNQPQHF. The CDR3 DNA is TGTGCCACCCAACTACAGGGATACTTTAGCAATCAGCCCCAGCATTTT.

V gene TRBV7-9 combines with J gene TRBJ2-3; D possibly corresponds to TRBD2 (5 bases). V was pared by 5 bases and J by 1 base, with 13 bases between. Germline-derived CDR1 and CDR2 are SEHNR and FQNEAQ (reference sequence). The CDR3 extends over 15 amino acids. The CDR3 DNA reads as TGTGCCAGCAGCCCCCGGGGTATCCGCACAGATACGCAGTATTTT. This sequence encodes CASSPRGIRTDTQYF.

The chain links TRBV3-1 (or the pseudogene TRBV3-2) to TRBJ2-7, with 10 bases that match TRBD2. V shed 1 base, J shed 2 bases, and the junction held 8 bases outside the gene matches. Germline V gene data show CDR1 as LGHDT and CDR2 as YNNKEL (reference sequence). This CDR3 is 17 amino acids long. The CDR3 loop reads CASSQGLAGAAAYEQYF. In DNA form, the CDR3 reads TGTGCCAGCAGCCAAGGTCTAGCGGGAGCGGCGGCCTACGAGCAGTACTTC.